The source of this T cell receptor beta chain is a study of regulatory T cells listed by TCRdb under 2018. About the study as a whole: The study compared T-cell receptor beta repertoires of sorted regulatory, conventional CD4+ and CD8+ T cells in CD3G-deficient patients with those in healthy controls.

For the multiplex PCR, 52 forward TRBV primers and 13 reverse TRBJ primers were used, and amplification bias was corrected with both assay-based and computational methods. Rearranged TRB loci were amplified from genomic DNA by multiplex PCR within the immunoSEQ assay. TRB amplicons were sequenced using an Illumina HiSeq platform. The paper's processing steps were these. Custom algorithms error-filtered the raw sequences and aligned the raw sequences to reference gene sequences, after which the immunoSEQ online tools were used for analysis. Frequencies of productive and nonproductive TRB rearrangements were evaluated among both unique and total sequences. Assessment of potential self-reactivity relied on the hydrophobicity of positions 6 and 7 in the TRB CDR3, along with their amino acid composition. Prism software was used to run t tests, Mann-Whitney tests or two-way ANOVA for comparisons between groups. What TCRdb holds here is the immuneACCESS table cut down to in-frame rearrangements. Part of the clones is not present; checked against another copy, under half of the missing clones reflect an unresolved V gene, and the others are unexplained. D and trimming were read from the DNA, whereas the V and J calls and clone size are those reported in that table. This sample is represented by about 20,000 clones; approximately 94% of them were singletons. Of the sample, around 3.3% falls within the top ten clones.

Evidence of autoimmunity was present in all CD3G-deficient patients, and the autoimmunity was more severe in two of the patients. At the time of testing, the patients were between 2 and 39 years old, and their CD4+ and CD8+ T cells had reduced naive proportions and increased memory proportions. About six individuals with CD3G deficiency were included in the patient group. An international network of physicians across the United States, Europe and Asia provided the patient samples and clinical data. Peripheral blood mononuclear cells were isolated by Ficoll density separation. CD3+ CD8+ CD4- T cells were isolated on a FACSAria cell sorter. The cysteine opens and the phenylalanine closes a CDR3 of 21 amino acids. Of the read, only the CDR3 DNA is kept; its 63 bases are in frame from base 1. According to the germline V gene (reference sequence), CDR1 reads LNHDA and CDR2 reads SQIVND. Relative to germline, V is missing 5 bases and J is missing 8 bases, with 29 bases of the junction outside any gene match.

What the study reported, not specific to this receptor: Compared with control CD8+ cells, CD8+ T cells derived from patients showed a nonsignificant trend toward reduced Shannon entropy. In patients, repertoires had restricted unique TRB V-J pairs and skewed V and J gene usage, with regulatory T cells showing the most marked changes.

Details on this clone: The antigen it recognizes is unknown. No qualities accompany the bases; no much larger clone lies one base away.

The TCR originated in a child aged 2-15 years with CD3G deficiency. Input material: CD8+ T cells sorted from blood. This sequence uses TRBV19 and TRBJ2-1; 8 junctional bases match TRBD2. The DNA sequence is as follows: TGTGCCAGTAGTGCCCCCCCCTCCGAAGTGGAGCGGGAGTGGAGACAAGATGAGCAGTTCTTC. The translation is CASSAPPSEVEREWRQDEQFF.